These 8 T cell receptor beta chains share one sample of origin, sequenced in a study of PD-1 blockade in mismatch repair-deficient tumors. The repertoire was sequenced with immunoSEQ multiplex PCR; TCRdb's copy has only in-frame clones and lacks some. The sample carries roughly 80,000 clones, roughly 80% recorded once. The sequencing here drew on peripheral blood, taken 12 weeks after starting pembrolizumab. The receptors were sampled from an adult with mismatch repair-deficient cancer.

This clone was detected ten times or more. J is TRBJ2-7 and V is TRBV5-8; maybe TRBD2 (7 bases). The CDR3 runs to 15 residues. Between the trimmed V and J ends, which lost 1 base and 5 bases, there was a span of 16 bases. Germline V gives CDR1 SGHTS, CDR2 YDEGEE. CDR3 in DNA: TGTGCCAGCAGCTTGATCCGGGGGCGGGGGCACGAGCAGTACTTC. Translating gives CASSLIRGRGHEQYF. Looking up the rest from reference TRBV5-8 and TRBJ2-7 gives the full variable domain: EAGVTQSPTHLIKTRGQQATLRCSPISGHTSVYWYQQALGLGLQFLLWYDEGEERNRGNFPPRFSGRQFPNYSSELNVNALELEDSALYLCASSLIRGRGHEQYFGPGTRLTVT.

V is TRBV12-5 and J is TRBJ2-7, with 8 bases identical to TRBD2. V lost 6 bases to trimming and J lost 4 bases; unmatched junction nucleotides: 11. From germline, CDR1 is LGHNT and CDR2 FRNRAP. The CDR3 has 15 amino acids. The CDR3 loop is CASGPQPGGAYEQYF. Here the CDR3 DNA reads TGTGCTAGTGGCCCCCAGCCGGGAGGGGCTTACGAGCAGTACTTC.

V and J are TRBV4-2 and TRBJ2-2; 10 nucleotides align to TRBD2. Germline trimming cut 0 bases from V and 5 bases from J; bases unmatched to any gene: 12. The CDR3 has 19 residues. Germline assignment: CDR1 LGHNA and CDR2 YNFKEQ. This CDR3 reads CASSQDRLAGGGGTGELFF. In DNA form, the CDR3 reads TGTGCCAGCAGCCAAGATCGCTTAGCGGGAGGTGGAGGGACCGGGGAGCTGTTTTTT.

This chain links TRBV18 with TRBJ2-1, with 8 bases aligning to TRBD1. V lost 4 bases, J lost 3 bases, and 5 bases stayed unmatched. Germline CDR1 KGHSH, CDR2 LQKENI. The CDR3 has 15 residues. The CDR3 DNA follows: TGTGCCAGCTCACAGGCAGGGGGCTACTACAATGAGCAGTTCTTC. Encoded protein: CASSQAGGYYNEQFF.

The rearrangement joins TRBV4-1 to TRBJ2-3; 10 nucleotides agree with TRBD2. After removal of 0 bases from V and 1 base from J, the junction contained 1 base not matched to a gene. CDR1 is MGHRA and CDR2 is YSYEKL in the germline V gene. The CDR3 has 16 amino acids. CDR3 loop: CASSQDLAGGTDTQYF. In DNA, the CDR3 is TGCGCCAGCAGCCAAGATCTAGCGGGGGGCACAGATACGCAGTATTTT.

The chain employs TRBV5-1 and TRBJ2-1; D gene ambiguous. Germline CDR1 SGHRS, CDR2 YFSETQ. Deletions cut 1 base from V and 0 bases from J, with 11 bases between. This CDR3 is built from 16 residues. The CDR3 DNA reads as TGCGCCAGCAGCTTGAGAGTACAACGCTCCTACAATGAGCAGTTCTTC. Its translation is CASSLRVQRSYNEQFF.

The chain couples TRBV19 to TRBJ1-5; D remains ambiguous. The CDR3 has 17 residues. CDR1 is LNHDA, CDR2 SQIVND, per germline (reference sequence). V was pared by 6 bases and J by 4 bases, with 22 bases between. The DNA of the CDR3 is TGTGCCAGTAGCAAACCGTCGGGTCCGAACCGTAATCAGCCCCAGCATTTT. Protein: CASSKPSGPNRNQPQHF.

V gene TRBV5-4 combines with J gene TRBJ2-5, with TRBD2 as a possible D gene (9 bases). The ends were cut back, 4 bases at V and 0 bases at J, with 19 bases in the middle. Germline assignment: CDR1 SGHNT and CDR2 YYREEE (reference sequence). The CDR3 has 17 residues. For the CDR3, the DNA is TGTGCCAGCAGCGGGCAGGGGGCGGGAGGGTACCAAGAGACCCAGTACTTC. It encodes CASSGQGAGGYQETQYF.